The rows below give T cell receptor beta chains drawn from one sample of a study of identifying expanded T cells in peripheral blood. Generated by immunoSEQ multiplex PCR, the TCRdb table keeps only in-frame clones and is missing some. Among about 130,000 clones, about 86% were seen once, and the ten largest hold 7.5% to 8.5%. The specimen sequenced was blood. The receptors here all came from a person aged 18 to 70 in good health. CDR3s include the opening cysteine and the closing phenylalanine or tryptophan. The order of the fields is V gene, D gene, clone size, J gene, CDR3 protein, CDR3 DNA. A D gene is named only where the DNA matches it firmly. The listing skips clone size in some rows; elsewhere it reads once, few, many or a size class.

TRBV28	-	once	TRBJ2-5	CATLDRGPAGGGETQYF	TGTGCCACTCTGGACAGGGGACCAGCGGGAGGGGGAGAGACCCAGTACTTC
TRBV29-1	TRBD2	-	TRBJ2-7	CSVRGLASTYEQYF	TGCAGCGTACGTGGACTAGCGTCGACCTACGAGCAGTACTTC
TRBV28	TRBD2	-	TRBJ2-3	CASVPGGLPSGDTQYF	TGTGCCAGCGTGCCGGGAGGTTTACCTTCAGGAGATACGCAGTATTTT
TRBV28	-	-	TRBJ2-2	CASSPHGTNTGELFF	TGTGCCAGCAGTCCCCACGGGACGAACACCGGGGAGCTGTTTTTT
TRBV6-5	TRBD1	-	TRBJ1-1	CASSYVQGADTEAFF	TGTGCCAGCAGTTACGTACAGGGGGCCGACACTGAAGCTTTCTTT
TRBV10-2	-	few	TRBJ1-5	CASRTEANQPQHF	TGCGCCAGCCGGACAGAAGCCAATCAGCCCCAGCATTTT
TRBV7-2	TRBD2	-	TRBJ2-1	CASSADRGGSYNEQFF	TGTGCCAGCAGCGCAGATCGGGGGGGCTCCTACAATGAGCAGTTCTTC
TRBV28	-	-	TRBJ2-7	CASSSTESSYEQYF	TGTGCCAGCAGTTCGACGGAAAGCTCCTACGAGCAGTACTTC
TRBV5-4	-	-	TRBJ2-6	CASSLALYSGVSGANVLTF	TGTGCCAGCAGCTTGGCCTTGTACAGCGGCGTCTCTGGGGCCAACGTCCTGACTTTC
TRBV4-3	TRBD1	-	TRBJ1-6	CASSHIRTGEDSLHF	TGCGCCAGCAGCCACATTAGGACAGGGGAGGATTCCCTCCACTTT